These T cell receptor beta chains were read from a single sample in a study of regulatory T cells in long-lasting Graves disease. TCRdb re-called the multiplex PCR reads through MiXCR, storing one row per CDR3 protein. This table has roughly 350,000 distinct CDR3 sequences, 15% to 20% appearing once. This sample was shared with a second study, whose subject was T cells in Graves' hyperthyroidism and ophthalmopathy.

The sequences come from peripheral blood mononuclear cells (PBMCs), collected at new diagnosis, from a patient treated with antithyroid drugs. The receptor set was obtained from a man aged 35 to 55 with Graves disease. Each CDR3 is given with its conserved first and last residue. The order of the fields is clone size, CDR3 length, V gene, D gene, J gene, CDR3 DNA, CDR3 protein. D genes are given only for firm matches. Size is stated for part of the rows, as once, few or many counts, or as a class when the clone is expanded.

clone size: -; CDR3 length: 13; V gene: TRBV4-1; D gene: -; J gene: TRBJ1-4; CDR3 DNA: TGCGCCAGCAGCCAAGGGGTTGTGGAAAAACTGTTTTTT; CDR3 protein: CASSQGVVEKLFF
clone size: few; CDR3 length: 15; V gene: TRBV9; D gene: -; J gene: TRBJ2-3; CDR3 DNA: TGTGCCAGCAGCGTAGGATGGGGGGAGCAGGATACGCAGTATTTT; CDR3 protein: CASSVGWGEQDTQYF
clone size: many; CDR3 length: 17; V gene: TRBV12-3/TRBV12-4; D gene: -; J gene: TRBJ2-3; CDR3 DNA: TGTGCCAGCAGTATCAGGGTCGGGACGGTTAGCACAGATACGCAGTATTTT; CDR3 protein: CASSIRVGTVSTDTQYF
clone size: many; CDR3 length: 15; V gene: TRBV18; D gene: TRBD2; J gene: TRBJ2-3; CDR3 DNA: TGTGCCAGCTCACCAACTAGCGGTTCCACAGATACGCAGTATTTT; CDR3 protein: CASSPTSGSTDTQYF
clone size: -; CDR3 length: 14; V gene: TRBV2; D gene: -; J gene: TRBJ2-3; CDR3 DNA: TGTGCCAGCAGTGAGGAGCGGGGCACAGATACGCAGTATTTT; CDR3 protein: CASSEERGTDTQYF
clone size: many; CDR3 length: 14; V gene: TRBV7-3; D gene: -; J gene: TRBJ2-7; CDR3 DNA: TGTGCCAGCAGCTTAGTTCCCTCGGTATCCGAGCAGTACTTC; CDR3 protein: CASSLVPSVSEQYF
clone size: once; CDR3 length: 17; V gene: TRBV19; D gene: -; J gene: TRBJ2-1; CDR3 DNA: TGTGCCAGTAGTAAAGGACCACCGTATAGCTCCTACAATGAGCAGTTCTTC; CDR3 protein: CASSKGPPYSSYNEQFF
clone size: many; CDR3 length: 16; V gene: TRBV10-3; D gene: -; J gene: TRBJ2-2; CDR3 DNA: TGTGCCATCAGCCCCAGGACAGCCGCGAACACCGGGGAGCTGTTTTTT; CDR3 protein: CAISPRTAANTGELFF
clone size: many; CDR3 length: 14; V gene: TRBV12-3/TRBV12-4; D gene: -; J gene: TRBJ2-3; CDR3 DNA: TGTGCCAGCAGTTTCAGGCAGGGCACAGATACGCAGTATTTT; CDR3 protein: CASSFRQGTDTQYF
clone size: many; CDR3 length: 12; V gene: TRBV30; D gene: -; J gene: TRBJ1-1; CDR3 DNA: TGTGCCTGGAGTGTACAATGGGGTGAAGCTTTCTTT; CDR3 protein: CAWSVQWGEAFF
clone size: many; CDR3 length: 14; V gene: TRBV20-1; D gene: -; J gene: TRBJ1-1; CDR3 DNA: TGCAGTGCTAGAGAACCGTCTATGAACACTGAAGCTTTCTTT; CDR3 protein: CSAREPSMNTEAFF
clone size: -; CDR3 length: 15; V gene: TRBV4-3; D gene: -; J gene: TRBJ1-5; CDR3 DNA: TGCGCCAGCAGCCAAGCCGGGGTCCGCAATCAGCCCCAGCATTTT; CDR3 protein: CASSQAGVRNQPQHF
clone size: -; CDR3 length: 14; V gene: TRBV6-1; D gene: TRBD2; J gene: TRBJ2-5; CDR3 DNA: TGTGCCAGCAGTCCTAGCGGGGGTGATGGGTCCCAGTACTTC; CDR3 protein: CASSPSGGDGSQYF
clone size: many; CDR3 length: 12; V gene: TRBV20-1; D gene: -; J gene: TRBJ2-7; CDR3 DNA: TGCAGTGCTACGAACCAGGGGATTGGACAGTACTTC; CDR3 protein: CSATNQGIGQYF
clone size: many; CDR3 length: 12; V gene: TRBV28; D gene: -; J gene: TRBJ2-7; CDR3 DNA: TGTGCCAGCAGTCCGAGGGACAACGAGCAGTACTTC; CDR3 protein: CASSPRDNEQYF
clone size: many; CDR3 length: 14; V gene: TRBV18; D gene: -; J gene: TRBJ1-1; CDR3 DNA: TGTGCCAGCTCACTCTTAGGGGAGAACACTGAAGCTTTCTTT; CDR3 protein: CASSLLGENTEAFF
clone size: -; CDR3 length: 13; V gene: TRBV11-2; D gene: TRBD1; J gene: TRBJ2-1; CDR3 DNA: TGTGCCAGCAGCTTAGATAGGCGGACAGGGTTGTTCTTC; CDR3 protein: CASSLDRRTGLFF
clone size: -; CDR3 length: 15; V gene: TRBV19; D gene: -; J gene: TRBJ2-7; CDR3 DNA: TGTGCCAGTAGTGCCAGACAGCGAGAGGACCACGAGCAGTACTTC; CDR3 protein: CASSARQREDHEQYF
clone size: many; CDR3 length: 14; V gene: TRBV28; D gene: -; J gene: TRBJ2-5; CDR3 DNA: TGTGCCAGCAGTTTTCCGGACAGTAAGAGGACCCAGTACTTC; CDR3 protein: CASSFPDSKRTQYF
clone size: many; CDR3 length: 16; V gene: TRBV12-3/TRBV12-4; D gene: -; J gene: TRBJ1-6; CDR3 DNA: TGTGCCAGCAGTTTACTGGGCCCCGAATATAATTCACCCCTCCACTTT; CDR3 protein: CASSLLGPEYNSPLHF
clone size: many; CDR3 length: 13; V gene: TRBV30; D gene: -; J gene: TRBJ1-5; CDR3 DNA: TGTGCCTGGAGTCCATATAGCAATCAGCCCCAGCATTTT; CDR3 protein: CAWSPYSNQPQHF
clone size: -; CDR3 length: 14; V gene: TRBV5-5; D gene: TRBD1; J gene: TRBJ2-7; CDR3 DNA: TGTGCCAGCAGCTTTCGACAGGGCCTCTACGAGCAGTACTTC; CDR3 protein: CASSFRQGLYEQYF
clone size: -; CDR3 length: 13; V gene: TRBV12-3/TRBV12-4; D gene: -; J gene: TRBJ2-5; CDR3 DNA: TGTGCCAGCAACGCATGGGGACAAGAGACCCAGTACTTC; CDR3 protein: CASNAWGQETQYF
clone size: few; CDR3 length: 14; V gene: TRBV9; D gene: -; J gene: TRBJ2-2; CDR3 DNA: TGTGCCAGCAGCGTTGGCTGGAACACCGGGGAGCTGTTTTTT; CDR3 protein: CASSVGWNTGELFF
clone size: few; CDR3 length: 18; V gene: TRBV27; D gene: TRBD1; J gene: TRBJ1-2; CDR3 DNA: TGTGCCAGCAGTTTGACCGCGGGCAGGGGGCGCATCTACGGTGGCTACACCTTC; CDR3 protein: CASSLTAGRGRIYGGYTF
clone size: -; CDR3 length: 17; V gene: TRBV5-1; D gene: TRBD2; J gene: TRBJ2-5; CDR3 DNA: TGCGCCAGCAGCTCCGACGCTAGCGGGGGGGGCCAAGAGACCCAGTACTTC; CDR3 protein: CASSSDASGGGQETQYF
clone size: many; CDR3 length: 14; V gene: TRBV7-9; D gene: -; J gene: TRBJ2-4; CDR3 DNA: TGTGCCAGCAGCTTAGGACAGGAATATGGCATTCAGTACTTC; CDR3 protein: CASSLGQEYGIQYF
clone size: many; CDR3 length: 13; V gene: TRBV24-1; D gene: -; J gene: TRBJ1-1; CDR3 DNA: TGTGCCACCAGTGATTTGGAGGCCACTGAAGCTTTCTTT; CDR3 protein: CATSDLEATEAFF
clone size: -; CDR3 length: 15; V gene: TRBV19; D gene: TRBD1; J gene: TRBJ2-2; CDR3 DNA: TGTGCCAGTAGTGACAGGGAAGTGAGCACCGGGGAGCTGTTTTTT; CDR3 protein: CASSDREVSTGELFF
clone size: few; CDR3 length: 15; V gene: TRBV6-4; D gene: -; J gene: TRBJ2-3; CDR3 DNA: TGTGCCAGCACTCTCGGGGGCGAGGGTATAGATACGCAGTATTTT; CDR3 protein: CASTLGGEGIDTQYF
clone size: few; CDR3 length: 14; V gene: TRBV10-3; D gene: TRBD2; J gene: TRBJ2-7; CDR3 DNA: TGTGCCATCAGTGGGACTAGCGGTTCTACGGGGCAGTACTTC; CDR3 protein: CAISGTSGSTGQYF
clone size: many; CDR3 length: 13; V gene: TRBV7-3; D gene: -; J gene: TRBJ2-3; CDR3 DNA: TGTGCCAGCAGCTCCCTCGGGGAGGATACGCAGTATTTT; CDR3 protein: CASSSLGEDTQYF
clone size: many; CDR3 length: 17; V gene: TRBV2; D gene: -; J gene: TRBJ1-5; CDR3 DNA: TGTGCCAGCACCAGGAGGGATGGTGTTGCAGCGGGACAGCCCCAGCATTTT; CDR3 protein: CASTRRDGVAAGQPQHF
clone size: many; CDR3 length: 19; V gene: TRBV5-1; D gene: -; J gene: TRBJ2-3; CDR3 DNA: TGCGCCAGCAGCAAAAGACCCATAGACAGGTGGTCTAACACAGATACGCAGTATTTT; CDR3 protein: CASSKRPIDRWSNTDTQYF
clone size: many; CDR3 length: 14; V gene: TRBV7-2; D gene: TRBD2; J gene: TRBJ2-3; CDR3 DNA: TGTGCCAGCAGCCGTAGCGGGGCCGGAGATACGCAGTATTTT; CDR3 protein: CASSRSGAGDTQYF
clone size: -; CDR3 length: 13; V gene: TRBV6-8; D gene: -; J gene: TRBJ1-2; CDR3 DNA: TGTGCCAGCAGGCGTAACAGGGCCGGAGGCTACACCTTC; CDR3 protein: CASRRNRAGGYTF
clone size: many; CDR3 length: 16; V gene: TRBV7-9; D gene: -; J gene: TRBJ1-2; CDR3 DNA: TGTGCCAGCAGCTTAGCTGGGACACCCGATAACTATGGCTACACCTTC; CDR3 protein: CASSLAGTPDNYGYTF
clone size: many; CDR3 length: 13; V gene: TRBV20-1; D gene: -; J gene: TRBJ2-5; CDR3 DNA: TGCAGTGCTAGAGAAACAGCCCAAGAGACCCAGTACTTC; CDR3 protein: CSARETAQETQYF
clone size: few; CDR3 length: 15; V gene: TRBV5-1; D gene: TRBD1; J gene: TRBJ1-5; CDR3 DNA: TGCGCCAGCAGCTTGGGGACAGGGTCCGGTCAGCCCCAGCATTTT; CDR3 protein: CASSLGTGSGQPQHF
clone size: few; CDR3 length: 16; V gene: TRBV20-1; D gene: -; J gene: TRBJ1-6; CDR3 DNA: TGCAGTGCTGGATGGGGCAGGGGCGGGTATAATTCACCCCTCCACTTT; CDR3 protein: CSAGWGRGGYNSPLHF
clone size: many; CDR3 length: 14; V gene: TRBV6-1; D gene: -; J gene: TRBJ2-2; CDR3 DNA: TGTGCCAGCACCGTACGACTTCGCACCGGGGAGCTGTTTTTT; CDR3 protein: CASTVRLRTGELFF
clone size: -; CDR3 length: 16; V gene: TRBV20-1; D gene: TRBD2; J gene: TRBJ2-1; CDR3 DNA: TGCAGTGCTAGAGCGGGGGGGACGTTATTCGCAAATGAGCAGTTCTTC; CDR3 protein: CSARAGGTLFANEQFF
clone size: -; CDR3 length: 18; V gene: TRBV7-2; D gene: TRBD2; J gene: TRBJ2-3; CDR3 DNA: TGTGCCAGCAGCTTACGGCCCTTAACTAGCGGGGGGGCAGATACGCAGTATTTT; CDR3 protein: CASSLRPLTSGGADTQYF
clone size: many; CDR3 length: 17; V gene: TRBV28; D gene: TRBD1; J gene: TRBJ1-5; CDR3 DNA: TGTGCCAGCAGTCTTCCATCGGGACAGGTGAGCAATCAGCCCCAGCATTTT; CDR3 protein: CASSLPSGQVSNQPQHF
clone size: few; CDR3 length: 14; V gene: TRBV20-1; D gene: -; J gene: TRBJ1-6; CDR3 DNA: TGCAGTGCTAGAGCGGGGACACGGGATTCACCCCTCCACTTT; CDR3 protein: CSARAGTRDSPLHF
clone size: -; CDR3 length: 17; V gene: TRBV5-5; D gene: -; J gene: TRBJ2-3; CDR3 DNA: TGTGCCAGCAGCTTGATTAGACCCGGGGAGGTCACAGATACGCAGTATTTT; CDR3 protein: CASSLIRPGEVTDTQYF
clone size: many; CDR3 length: 13; V gene: TRBV12-3/TRBV12-4; D gene: -; J gene: TRBJ1-2; CDR3 DNA: TGTGCCAGCACGACTAGCTCTAACTATGGCTACACCTTC; CDR3 protein: CASTTSSNYGYTF
clone size: -; CDR3 length: 13; V gene: TRBV11-1; D gene: -; J gene: TRBJ2-3; CDR3 DNA: TGTGTCAGCAGCTCCTACAGAGTTGATACGCAGTATTTT; CDR3 protein: CVSSSYRVDTQYF
clone size: many; CDR3 length: 13; V gene: TRBV28; D gene: -; J gene: TRBJ2-1; CDR3 DNA: TGTGCCAGCAGTTTCGGAGGGCCGTTAGAGCAGTTCTTC; CDR3 protein: CASSFGGPLEQFF
clone size: -; CDR3 length: 13; V gene: TRBV12-5; D gene: TRBD1; J gene: TRBJ1-1; CDR3 DNA: TGTGCTAGTGCTCCGCAGGGGGGCACTGAAGCTTTCTTT; CDR3 protein: CASAPQGGTEAFF